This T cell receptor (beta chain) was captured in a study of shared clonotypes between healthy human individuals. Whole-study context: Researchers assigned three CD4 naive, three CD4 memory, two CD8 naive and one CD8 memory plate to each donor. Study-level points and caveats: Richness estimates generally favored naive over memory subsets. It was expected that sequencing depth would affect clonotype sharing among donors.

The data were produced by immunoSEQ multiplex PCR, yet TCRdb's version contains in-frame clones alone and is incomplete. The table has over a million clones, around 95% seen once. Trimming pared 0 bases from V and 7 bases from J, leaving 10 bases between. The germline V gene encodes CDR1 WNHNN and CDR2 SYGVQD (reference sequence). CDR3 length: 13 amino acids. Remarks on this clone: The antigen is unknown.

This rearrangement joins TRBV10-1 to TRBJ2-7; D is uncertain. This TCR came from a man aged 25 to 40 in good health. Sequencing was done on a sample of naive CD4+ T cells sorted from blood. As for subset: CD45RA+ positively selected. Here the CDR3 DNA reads TGCGCCAGCAGTGAGTCGAGCGTCTTGGAGCAGTACTTC. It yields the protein CASSESSVLEQYF.